One sample yielded the 20 T cell receptor beta chains listed below, sequenced in a study of T cells in Graves' hyperthyroidism and ophthalmopathy. TCR beta CDR3 sequences were amplified from RNA transcripts. The TCR CDR3 was amplified in a first-round RT-PCR using the HTBI primer set. TCRdb processed the multiplex PCR reads anew with MiXCR; each CDR3 protein has one entry. Among around 600,000 distinct CDR3 sequences listed, 16% were seen once. Material: blood. The source is a woman in her thirties or forties with Graves' ophthalmopathy.

There are a few counts of this clonotype. The CDR3 reads CASSPQTGGNIQYF. The CDR3 DNA sequence: TGCGCCAGCAGCCCACAGACAGGGGGAAACATTCAGTACTTC. This chain uses TRBV5-1 with TRBJ2-4; 9 bases match TRBD1. The CDR3 consists of 14 residues. J was trimmed by 6 bases and V by 4 bases; bases with no gene match: 5. The V gene's germline CDR1 is SGHRS and CDR2 YFSETQ. Full variable domain (remainder filled in from reference TRBV5-1 and TRBJ2-4): KAGVTQTPRYLIKTRGQQVTLSCSPISGHRSVSWYQQTPGQGLQFLFEYFSETQRNKGNFPGRFSGRQFSNSRSEMNVSTLELGDSALYLCASSPQTGGNIQYFGAGTRLSVL.

This clonotype was picked up a small number of times. The J gene is TRBJ1-2, the V gene TRBV18, with a tentative D call TRBD1 (5 bases). V was shortened by 2 bases and J by 2 bases, with 12 bases between the two germline ends. Germline V gene data show CDR1 as KGHSH and CDR2 as LQKENI. The CDR3 is 15 residues long. The DNA for the CDR3 is TGTGCCAGCTCACCAGGGGCGGGACCAAACTATGGCTACACCTTC. Its translation is CASSPGAGPNYGYTF.

For this clonotype: This sequence may be a read error, since a much larger clone differs from it by one base. The chain has TRBV7-8 and TRBJ2-7, with 8 bases aligning to TRBD2. J lost 7 bases, V lost 1 base, and 12 bases had no gene match. CDR3 length equals 16 residues. Germline V gene data show CDR1 as SGHVS and CDR2 as FQNEAQ. CDR3 sequence: CASSLGSSGGWNEQYF. CDR3 DNA: TGTGCCAGCAGCTTAGGTTCGAGCGGGGGTTGGAATGAGCAGTACTTC.

The J gene is TRBJ1-1, the V gene TRBV19; no definite D call. This CDR3 is 14 amino acids long. V was cut by 9 bases and J by 0 bases, with 14 bases left in between. Germline-derived CDR1 and CDR2 are LNHDA and SQIVND (reference sequence). CDR3 protein: CASRVPELNTEAFF. In DNA, the CDR3 is TGTGCCAGCCGAGTACCGGAACTGAACACTGAAGCTTTCTTT.

This clonotype was counted at least ten times. This sequence joins TRBV3-1 and TRBJ2-5, with D unresolved. V lost 0 bases and J lost 2, with 10 bases in between. CDR3 size: 15 residues. Germline CDR1 LGHDT, CDR2 YNNKEL (reference sequence). Written as DNA, the CDR3 is TGTGCCAGCAGCCAAGATCGGCTAAGACAAGAGACCCAGTACTTC. It codes for CASSQDRLRQETQYF.

This chain links TRBV29-1 with TRBJ2-1; 7 nucleotides align to TRBD2. The germline V gene encodes CDR1 SQVTM and CDR2 ANQGSEA. J lost 9 bases, V lost 5 bases, and 7 bases had no gene match. CDR3 length: 12 residues. The CDR3 is CSVKTSAGEQFF. The CDR3 DNA is TGCAGCGTTAAAACTAGCGCGGGTGAGCAGTTCTTC.

There are a few counts of this clonotype. J is TRBJ2-7 and V is TRBV2, with D perhaps TRBD1 (6 bases). CDR3 length equals 14 residues. Trimming shortened V by 7 bases and J by 4 bases, and 17 bases separated the two germline ends. Germline lookup yields CDR1 SNHLY and CDR2 FYNNEI. The CDR3 protein is CASTQTGVGYEQYF. CDR3 DNA sequence: TGTGCCAGCACCCAGACAGGAGTGGGGTACGAGCAGTACTTC.

This clonotype was detected ten times or more. The chain employs TRBV6-1 and TRBJ1-1, with 8 bases identical to TRBD1. V was clipped by 5 bases and J by 1 base; unmatched bases: 6. Germline CDR1 is MNHNS and CDR2 is SASEGT. The CDR3 length is 15 residues. In DNA form, the CDR3 reads TGTGCCAGCAGTCCGACAGGGGCCCAGAACACTGAAGCTTTCTTT. Residues: CASSPTGAQNTEAFF.

The chain is built from TRBV28 and TRBJ1-6, with a weak D call TRBD1 (5 bases). The CDR3 is made up of 14 amino acids. The V end was cut by 7 bases, the J end by 5 bases, with 12 bases between. Germline values: CDR1 MDHEN, CDR2 SYDVKM. The CDR3 sequence is CASTVGRHNSPLHF. The DNA of the CDR3 is TGTGCCAGCACTGTGGGACGGCATAATTCACCCCTCCACTTT.

This clonotype has at least ten counts. The V gene is TRBV9, the J gene TRBJ1-1; no firm D call. The CDR3 totals 12 residues. Germline CDR1 is SGDLS and CDR2 is YYNGEE. Trimming pared 0 bases from V and 4 bases from J, leaving 4 bases between. CDR3 DNA: TGTGCCAGCAGCGTAGAGGGCACTGAAGCTTTCTTT. This sequence encodes CASSVEGTEAFF.

This clonotype appeared many times. The chain couples TRBV28 to TRBJ2-7, with D tentatively TRBD2 (6 bases). Germline V gene data show CDR1 as MDHEN and CDR2 as SYDVKM. V was clipped by 5 bases and J by 9 bases, with 23 bases between them. The CDR3 contains 15 residues. The CDR3 DNA is TGTGCCAGCAGTCCCCTCAATACGCGGACTACCCCGCAGTACTTC. This translates into CASSPLNTRTTPQYF.

This clonotype appeared many times. The chain is built from TRBV28 and TRBJ1-2; no reliable D call. Germline assignment: CDR1 MDHEN and CDR2 SYDVKM. Deletions cut 5 bases from V and 0 bases from J, with 7 bases between. There are 13 residues in the CDR3. CDR3 in amino acids: CASSLSPNYGYTF. CDR3 sequence (DNA): TGTGCCAGCAGTCTTAGTCCTAACTATGGCTACACCTTC.

This clonotype appeared a few times. The gene calls are TRBV20-1 and TRBJ2-1; D is undetermined. The CDR3 has 11 amino acids. The germline CDR1 and CDR2 sequences are DFQATT and SNEGSKA (reference sequence). Trimming took off 8 bases at V and 3 bases at J, with 8 bases between the two ends. The CDR3 region has the DNA TGCAGTTTTCACGGCTACAATGAGCAGTTCTTC. It is translated as CSFHGYNEQFF.

This chain connects TRBV2 to TRBJ2-6; D is uncertain. The length of the CDR3 is 13 residues. V was shortened by 8 bases and J by 2 bases, with 7 bases between the two germline ends. Germline V gives CDR1 SNHLY, CDR2 FYNNEI. The CDR3 region is CASDLAGANVLTF. The CDR3 region has the DNA TGTGCCAGCGATTTGGCTGGGGCCAACGTCCTGACTTTC.

This clonotype was recorded a few times. This chain links TRBV7-9 with TRBJ1-5; no clear D gene. V shed 1 base and J shed 8 bases, with 9 bases lying between them. This CDR3 contains 13 residues. The V gene's germline CDR1 is SEHNR and CDR2 FQNEAQ (reference sequence). The CDR3 nucleotides read TGTGCCAGCAGCTTAGGGCAGTATGAGCCCCAGCATTTT. This sequence encodes CASSLGQYEPQHF.

This clonotype was counted only a few times. This chain uses TRBV30 with TRBJ1-1; D unclear. CDR1 GTSNPN and CDR2 SVGIG come from the germline V gene (reference sequence). The germline V and J ends were trimmed by 4 bases and 0 bases, with 27 bases remaining between them. This CDR3 region has 19 residues. The CDR3 spells CAWNDIWKVSLKMNTEAFF. Written as DNA, the CDR3 is TGTGCCTGGAATGACATTTGGAAGGTGTCCCTCAAGATGAACACTGAAGCTTTCTTT.

This sequence joins TRBV6-6 and TRBJ1-6, with a tentative D call TRBD1 (6 bases). The CDR3 covers 15 residues. V gave up 0 bases and J gave up 7 bases, with 10 bases separating them. Germline CDR1 reads MNHNY; CDR2 reads SVGAGI (reference sequence). The CDR3 region has the DNA TGTGCCAGCAGTTACTCGTCAGGACAGAATTCACCCCTCCACTTT. Its protein is CASSYSSGQNSPLHF.

There are a few counts of this clonotype. The chain couples TRBV5-1 to TRBJ2-1, with D uncertain. The CDR3 totals 12 residues. Germline V lookup: CDR1 SGHRS, CDR2 YFSETQ. V lost 1 base to trimming and J lost 10 bases, with 9 bases between them. CDR3 sequence reads: CASSLTQIEQFF. DNA of the CDR3: TGCGCCAGCAGCTTGACTCAGATCGAGCAGTTCTTC.

This clonotype turned up a few times. The chain has TRBV6-1 and TRBJ1-6; D may be TRBD1 (5 bases). Germline V lookup: CDR1 MNHNS, CDR2 SASEGT. The CDR3 contains 12 residues. V lost 7 bases and J lost 7, with 8 bases in between. This CDR3 is CASTQANSPLHF. In nucleotides, the CDR3 is TGTGCCAGCACACAGGCCAATTCACCCCTCCACTTT.

V gene TRBV5-4 combines with J gene TRBJ2-7; 8 bases map to TRBD2. Per germline, CDR1 SGHNT and CDR2 YYREEE (reference sequence). V lost 4 bases, J lost 3 bases, and 9 bases stayed unmatched. The CDR3 consists of 15 residues. CDR3 sequence reads: CASSLSGAGGYEQYF. In nucleotides, the CDR3 is TGTGCCAGCAGCCTTAGCGGGGCGGGAGGCTACGAGCAGTACTTC.